This T cell receptor (beta chain) was sequenced for a study of T cell responses to AZD1222 COVID-19 vaccine. This clone was found once. The antigen remains undetermined. Repertoires were generated with immunoSEQ multiplex PCR, while TCRdb's copy carries only in-frame clones and drops some. Among about 180,000 clones listed, approximately 94% were seen once. Per germline, CDR1 SGHVS and CDR2 FQNEAQ. Trimming left V 0 bases short and J 0 bases short, with 25 bases between. The CDR3 runs 21 residues. General observations from the study: Dominant at 160-218 and 743-854, vaccine-associated CD4 TCRs also spanned spike. Among the donors, most were white British and more were female, and clonal diversity was possibly underestimated.

The sequence derives from an adult who received the AZD1222 COVID-19 vaccine. The sample was peripheral blood, taken 28 days after the second AZD1222 dose. The V call is TRBV7-8, the J call TRBJ2-3, with a weak D call TRBD2 (6 bases). Here the CDR3 reads CASSLAKPRLSGDSSTDTQYF. The CDR3 DNA reads TGTGCCAGCAGCTTAGCGAAACCGCGACTATCGGGAGACTCTAGCACAGATACGCAGTATTTT.